This T cell receptor beta chain was recorded in a study of T cells in Graves' hyperthyroidism and ophthalmopathy. V shed 7 bases and J shed 0 bases, with 9 bases lying between them. CDR1 KGHDR and CDR2 SFDVKD come from the germline V gene. The CDR3 spans 14 residues. Template material for amplifying TCR beta CDR3 regions consisted of RNA transcripts. In the first-round RT-PCR of the TCR CDR3, the HTBI primer set was used. TCRdb re-called the multiplex PCR reads with MiXCR, one entry per CDR3 protein. The sample has around 200,000 distinct CDR3 sequences; about 16% are singletons. This clonotype was seen only a few times.

This receptor was obtained from a man in his forties or fifties with Graves' hyperthyroidism. The chain couples TRBV24-1 to TRBJ1-5; TRBD1 is a possible D gene (5 bases). Sample: blood. For the CDR3, the DNA is TGTGCCACCAGCCCGGGGCGTAGCAATCAGCCCCAGCATTTT. It yields the protein CATSPGRSNQPQHF.